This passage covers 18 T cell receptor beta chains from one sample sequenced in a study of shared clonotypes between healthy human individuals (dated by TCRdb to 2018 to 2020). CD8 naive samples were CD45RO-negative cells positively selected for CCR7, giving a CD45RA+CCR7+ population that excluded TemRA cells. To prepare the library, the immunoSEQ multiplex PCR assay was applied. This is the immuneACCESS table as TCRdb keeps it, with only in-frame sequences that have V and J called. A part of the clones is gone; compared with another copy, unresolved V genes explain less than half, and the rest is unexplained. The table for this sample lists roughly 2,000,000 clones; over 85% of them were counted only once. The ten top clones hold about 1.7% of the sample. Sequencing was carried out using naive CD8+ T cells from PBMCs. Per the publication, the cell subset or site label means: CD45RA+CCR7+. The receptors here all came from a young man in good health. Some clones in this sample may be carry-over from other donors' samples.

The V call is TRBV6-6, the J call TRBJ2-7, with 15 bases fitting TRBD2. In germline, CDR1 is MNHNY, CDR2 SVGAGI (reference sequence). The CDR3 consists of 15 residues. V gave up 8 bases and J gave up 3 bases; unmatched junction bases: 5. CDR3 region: CASRTSGRGYYEQYF. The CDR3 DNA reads TGTGCCAGCCGGACTAGCGGGAGGGGGTACTACGAGCAGTACTTC.

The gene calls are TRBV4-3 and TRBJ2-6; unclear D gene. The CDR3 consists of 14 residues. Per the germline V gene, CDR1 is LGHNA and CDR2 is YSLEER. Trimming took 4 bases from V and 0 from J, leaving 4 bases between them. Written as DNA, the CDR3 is TGCGCCAGCAGCCCAGACTCTGGGGCCAACGTCCTGACTTTC. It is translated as CASSPDSGANVLTF.

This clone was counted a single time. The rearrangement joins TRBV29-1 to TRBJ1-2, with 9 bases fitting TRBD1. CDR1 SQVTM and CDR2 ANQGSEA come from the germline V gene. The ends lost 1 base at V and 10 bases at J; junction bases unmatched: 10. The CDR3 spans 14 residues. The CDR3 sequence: CSVEVGGTGTIYTF. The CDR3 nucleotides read TGCAGCGTTGAAGTAGGAGGGACAGGGACGATCTACACCTTC. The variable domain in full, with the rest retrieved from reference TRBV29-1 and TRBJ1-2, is SAVISQKPSRDICQRGTSLTIQCQVDSQVTMMFWYRQQPGQSLTLIATANQGSEATYESGFVIDKFPISRPNLTFSTLTVSNMSPEDSSIYLCSVEVGGTGTIYTFGSGTRLTVV.

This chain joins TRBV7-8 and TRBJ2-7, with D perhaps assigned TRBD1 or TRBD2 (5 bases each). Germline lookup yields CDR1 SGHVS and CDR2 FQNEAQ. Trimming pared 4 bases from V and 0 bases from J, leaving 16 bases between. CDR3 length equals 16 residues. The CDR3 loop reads CASSSTGPVSSYEQYF. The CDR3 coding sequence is TGTGCCAGCAGCTCTACGGGACCCGTAAGCTCCTACGAGCAGTACTTC.

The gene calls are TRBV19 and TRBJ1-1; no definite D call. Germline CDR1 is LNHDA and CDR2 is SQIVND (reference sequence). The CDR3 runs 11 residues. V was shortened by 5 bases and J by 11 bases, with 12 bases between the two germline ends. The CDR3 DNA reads TGTGCCAGTAGTTCGGGTATAGAGGCTTTCTTT. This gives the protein CASSSGIEAFF.

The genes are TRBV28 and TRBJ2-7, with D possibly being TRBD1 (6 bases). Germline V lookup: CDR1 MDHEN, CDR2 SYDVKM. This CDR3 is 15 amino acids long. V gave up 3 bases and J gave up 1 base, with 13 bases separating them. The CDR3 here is CASSFTGFPSYEQYF. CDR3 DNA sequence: TGTGCCAGCAGTTTCACAGGGTTCCCTTCCTACGAGCAGTACTTC.

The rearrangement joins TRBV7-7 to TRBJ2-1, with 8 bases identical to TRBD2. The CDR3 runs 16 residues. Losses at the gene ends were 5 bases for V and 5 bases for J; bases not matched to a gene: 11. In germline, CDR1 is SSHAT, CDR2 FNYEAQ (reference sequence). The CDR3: CASSLQAGEGHNEQFF. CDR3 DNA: TGTGCCAGCAGCCTTCAAGCGGGGGAGGGTCACAATGAGCAGTTCTTC.

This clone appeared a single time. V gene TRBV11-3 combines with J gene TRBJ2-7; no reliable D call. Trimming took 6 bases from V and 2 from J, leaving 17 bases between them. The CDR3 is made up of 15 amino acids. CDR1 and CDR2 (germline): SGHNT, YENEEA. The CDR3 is CASRPTCPRAYEQYF. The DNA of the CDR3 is TGTGCCAGCAGGCCAACATGTCCTAGGGCCTACGAGCAGTACTTC.

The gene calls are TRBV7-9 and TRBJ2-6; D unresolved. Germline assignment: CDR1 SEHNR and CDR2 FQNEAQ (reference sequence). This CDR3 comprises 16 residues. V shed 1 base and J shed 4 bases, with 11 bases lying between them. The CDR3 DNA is TGTGCCAGCAGCTTAGGGCACTACGCAGGGGCCAACGTCCTGACTTTC. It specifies CASSLGHYAGANVLTF.

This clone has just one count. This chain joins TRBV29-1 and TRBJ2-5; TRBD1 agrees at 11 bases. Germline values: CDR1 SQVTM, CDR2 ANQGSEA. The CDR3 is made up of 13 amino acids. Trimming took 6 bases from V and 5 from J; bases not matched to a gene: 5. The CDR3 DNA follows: TGCAGCGTCACGGACAGGGGGCCGGAGACCCAGTACTTC. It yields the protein CSVTDRGPETQYF. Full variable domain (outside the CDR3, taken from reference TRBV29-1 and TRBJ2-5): SAVISQKPSRDICQRGTSLTIQCQVDSQVTMMFWYRQQPGQSLTLIATANQGSEATYESGFVIDKFPISRPNLTFSTLTVSNMSPEDSSIYLCSVTDRGPETQYFGPGTRLLVL.

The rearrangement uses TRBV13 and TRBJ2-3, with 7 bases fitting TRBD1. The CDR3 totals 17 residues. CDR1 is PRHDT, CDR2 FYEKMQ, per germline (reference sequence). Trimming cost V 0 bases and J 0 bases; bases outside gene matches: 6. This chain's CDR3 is CASSLGLRGLSTDTQYF. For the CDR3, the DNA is TGTGCCAGCAGCTTAGGCCTCAGGGGGTTGAGCACAGATACGCAGTATTTT.

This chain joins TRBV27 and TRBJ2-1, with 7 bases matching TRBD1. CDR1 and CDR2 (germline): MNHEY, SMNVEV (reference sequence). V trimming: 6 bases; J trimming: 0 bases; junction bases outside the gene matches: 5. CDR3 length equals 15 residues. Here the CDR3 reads CASRAGTASYNEQFF. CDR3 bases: TGTGCCAGCAGAGCCGGGACAGCCTCCTACAATGAGCAGTTCTTC.

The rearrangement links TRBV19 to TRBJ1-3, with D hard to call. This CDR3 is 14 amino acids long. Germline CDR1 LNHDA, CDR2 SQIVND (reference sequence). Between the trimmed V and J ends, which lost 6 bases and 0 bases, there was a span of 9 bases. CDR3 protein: CASRLRGSGNTIYF. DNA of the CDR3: TGTGCCAGTAGGTTACGGGGCTCTGGAAACACCATATATTTT.

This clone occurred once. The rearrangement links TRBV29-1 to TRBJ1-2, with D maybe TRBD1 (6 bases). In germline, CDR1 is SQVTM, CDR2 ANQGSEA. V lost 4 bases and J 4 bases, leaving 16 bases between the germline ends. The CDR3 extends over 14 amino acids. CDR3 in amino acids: CSVAAQGNSYGYTF. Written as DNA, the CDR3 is TGCAGCGTTGCTGCACAGGGAAACTCCTATGGCTACACCTTC.

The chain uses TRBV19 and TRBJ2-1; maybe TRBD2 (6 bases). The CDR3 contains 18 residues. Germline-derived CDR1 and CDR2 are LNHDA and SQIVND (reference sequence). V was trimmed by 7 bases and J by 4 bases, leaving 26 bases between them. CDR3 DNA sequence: TGTGCCAGTACCCTGCATCCTAGGCGGGACCCAACGTACAATGAGCAGTTCTTC. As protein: CASTLHPRRDPTYNEQFF.

CDR3 in amino acids: CASSPLPGTRFYEQYF. In nucleotides, the CDR3 is TGTGCCAGCAGTCCCCTCCCAGGGACGAGATTCTACGAGCAGTACTTC. The chain employs TRBV28 and TRBJ2-7; D possibly uses TRBD1 or TRBD2 (5 bases each). The length of the CDR3 is 16 residues. The germline V and J ends were trimmed by 5 bases and 3 bases, with 20 bases remaining between them. Germline values: CDR1 MDHEN, CDR2 SYDVKM.

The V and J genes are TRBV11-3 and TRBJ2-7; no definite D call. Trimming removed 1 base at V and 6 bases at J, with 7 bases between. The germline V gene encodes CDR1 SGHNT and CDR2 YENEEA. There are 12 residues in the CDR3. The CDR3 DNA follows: TGTGCCAGCAGCTTAGGAGACTCCGAGCAGTACTTC. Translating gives CASSLGDSEQYF.

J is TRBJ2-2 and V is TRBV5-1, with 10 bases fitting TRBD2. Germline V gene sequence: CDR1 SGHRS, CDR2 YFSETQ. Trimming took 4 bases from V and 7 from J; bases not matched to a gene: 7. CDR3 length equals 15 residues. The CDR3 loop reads CASSAGTSAGGELFF. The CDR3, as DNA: TGCGCCAGCAGCGCCGGGACTAGCGCGGGCGGGGAGCTGTTTTTT.